The 8 T cell receptor beta chains listed next were all sequenced from one sample in a study of blood T cell repertoires in COVID-19. Sequenced by immunoSEQ multiplex PCR; TCRdb stores in-frame clones only, minus some. The table shows around 190,000 clones, with 75% to 80% occurring only once. Sample: peripheral blood. All receptors derive from a woman aged 50 to 60 with active or convalescent COVID-19.

The chain recombines TRBV7-6 with TRBJ1-1; D not certain. The CDR3 runs 13 residues. Deletions cut 0 bases from V and 5 bases from J, with 7 bases between. CDR1 and CDR2 (germline): SGHVS, FNYEAQ. The CDR3 bases are TGTGCCAGCAGCTTAGCGTCCATTACTGAAGCTTTCTTT. This encodes CASSLASITEAFF.

This clone was recorded once. V and J are TRBV5-8 and TRBJ1-1; no firm D call. Germline V lookup: CDR1 SGHTS, CDR2 YDEGEE. The CDR3 extends over 14 amino acids. V shed 0 bases and J shed 2 bases, with 8 bases lying between them. In DNA form, the CDR3 reads TGTGCCAGCAGCTTGGAAGCGTCCAACACTGAAGCTTTCTTT. Residues: CASSLEASNTEAFF.

The rearrangement uses TRBV19 and TRBJ1-1; D is ambiguous. V lost 3 bases to trimming and J lost 0 bases, with 8 bases between them. CDR3 length equals 14 residues. Germline V lookup: CDR1 LNHDA, CDR2 SQIVND (reference sequence). CDR3 amino acids: CASSMSTLNTEAFF. The CDR3 DNA reads TGTGCCAGTAGTATGAGCACCCTGAACACTGAAGCTTTCTTT.

The rearrangement uses TRBV9 and TRBJ2-2; TRBD2 matches at 7 bases. Germline values: CDR1 SGDLS, CDR2 YYNGEE. The CDR3 covers 15 residues. V shed 2 bases and J 7 bases; nucleotides not matched to a gene: 8. This CDR3 is CASSVGLLGGGELFF. The DNA of the CDR3 is TGTGCCAGCAGCGTGGGACTATTGGGAGGCGGGGAGCTGTTTTTT.

The chain employs TRBV30 and TRBJ1-2, with D tentatively TRBD1 (5 bases). The V end was cut by 4 bases, the J end by 6 bases, with 15 bases between. This CDR3 region has 13 residues. From germline, CDR1 is GTSNPN and CDR2 SVGIG (reference sequence). In nucleotides, the CDR3 is TGTGCCTGGAAGCATTCCGGGGGTCATGGCTACACCTTC. This encodes CAWKHSGGHGYTF.

With respect to this clone: Germline and junction disagree at one end, which may indicate a read error. The V call is TRBV7-7, the J call TRBJ2-7, with 9 bases lining up with TRBD1. The CDR3 is made up of 17 amino acids. Germline CDR1 is SSHAT and CDR2 is FNYEAQ (reference sequence). The CDR3 region has the DNA TGTGCTAGCAGCTTAGGTCCTCCGGACAGGGGTACCTACGAGCAGTACTTC. Translating gives CASSLGPPDRGTYEQYF.

The J gene is TRBJ2-2, the V gene TRBV19; tentatively, D is TRBD1 (6 bases). The CDR3 totals 15 residues. Germline V gene sequence: CDR1 LNHDA, CDR2 SQIVND (reference sequence). The V gene lost 5 bases and the J gene lost 1 base, with 11 bases spanning the gap. CDR3 loop: CASSLTQGNTGELFF. Here the CDR3 DNA reads TGTGCCAGTAGTCTTACACAGGGGAACACCGGGGAGCTGTTTTTT.

The chain employs TRBV7-9 and TRBJ1-4; no definite D call. The ends were cut back, 3 bases at V and 0 bases at J, with 8 bases in the middle. This CDR3 has 15 residues. In germline, CDR1 is SEHNR, CDR2 FQNEAQ (reference sequence). The DNA of the CDR3 is TGTGCCAGCAGCTTTGTCAGAACAACTAATGAAAAACTGTTTTTT. Encoded protein: CASSFVRTTNEKLFF. The entire variable domain, with the rest obtained from reference TRBV7-9 and TRBJ1-4, is as follows: DTGVSQNPRHKITKRGQNVTFRCDPISEHNRLYWYRQTLGQGPEFLTYFQNEAQLEKSRLLSDRFSAERPKGSFSTLEIQRTEQGDSAMYLCASSFVRTTNEKLFFGSGTQLSVL.